This TCR beta chain comes out of a study of T-cell reconstitution after alpha-beta-depleted transplantation in children. A library of TCRbeta sequences, prepared with unique molecular identifiers, was generated. TCRdb re-called the PCR reads through MiXCR, storing one row per CDR3 protein. The data hold roughly 500,000 distinct CDR3 sequences, with over 25% observed a single time. CDR3 length equals 9 residues. The germline V and J ends were trimmed by 3 bases and 6 bases, with 2 bases remaining between them. Germline assignment: CDR1 DFQATT and CDR2 SNEGSKA (reference sequence). This clonotype has a handful of counts.

This clonotype was obtained from a human donor who donated a stem cell graft to a child with aplastic anemia. The sample was PBMCs from the stem cell graft donor, taken from the stem cell graft. The V and J genes are TRBV20-1 and TRBJ1-2; D is unclear. The CDR3 nucleotides are TGCAGTGCTAGTGATGGCTACACCTTC. Translating gives CSASDGYTF.